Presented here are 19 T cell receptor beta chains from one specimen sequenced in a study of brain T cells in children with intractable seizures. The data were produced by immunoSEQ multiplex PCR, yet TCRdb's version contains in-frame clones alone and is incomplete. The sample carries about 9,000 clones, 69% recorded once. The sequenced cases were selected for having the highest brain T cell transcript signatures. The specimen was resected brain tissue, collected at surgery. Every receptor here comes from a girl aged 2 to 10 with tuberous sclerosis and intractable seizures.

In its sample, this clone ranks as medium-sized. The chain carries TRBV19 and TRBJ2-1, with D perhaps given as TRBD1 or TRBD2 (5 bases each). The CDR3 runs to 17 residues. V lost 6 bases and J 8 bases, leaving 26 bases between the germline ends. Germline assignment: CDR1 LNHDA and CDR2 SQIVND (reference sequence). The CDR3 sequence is CASSDSIVGVYQYEQFF. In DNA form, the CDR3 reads TGTGCCAGTAGCGACTCCATTGTGGGGGTTTATCAGTATGAGCAGTTCTTC.

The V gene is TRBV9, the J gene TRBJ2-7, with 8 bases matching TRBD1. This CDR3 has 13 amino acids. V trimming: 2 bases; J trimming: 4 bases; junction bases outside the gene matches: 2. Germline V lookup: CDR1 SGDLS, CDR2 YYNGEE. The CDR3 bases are TGTGCCAGCAGCGTGGACAGGGTTTACGAGCAGTACGTC. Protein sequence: CASSVDRVYEQYV.

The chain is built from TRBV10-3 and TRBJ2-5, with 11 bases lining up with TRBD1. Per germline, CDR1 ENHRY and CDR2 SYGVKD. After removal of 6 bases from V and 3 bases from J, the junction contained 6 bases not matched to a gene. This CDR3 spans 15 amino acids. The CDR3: CAISRTGGAEETQYF. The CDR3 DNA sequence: TGTGCCATCAGCAGGACAGGGGGCGCCGAAGAGACCCAGTACTTC.

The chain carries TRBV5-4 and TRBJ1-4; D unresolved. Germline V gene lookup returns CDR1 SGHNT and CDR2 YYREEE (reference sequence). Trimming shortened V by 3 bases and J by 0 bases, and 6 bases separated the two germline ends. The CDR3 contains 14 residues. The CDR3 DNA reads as TGTGCCAGCAGCTCAACACCAACTAATGAAAAACTGTTTTTT. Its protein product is CASSSTPTNEKLFF.

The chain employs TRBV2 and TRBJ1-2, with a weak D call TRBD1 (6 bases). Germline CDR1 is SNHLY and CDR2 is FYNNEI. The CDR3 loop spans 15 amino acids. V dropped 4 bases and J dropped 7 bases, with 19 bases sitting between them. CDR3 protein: CASSVLVGGLRGYTF. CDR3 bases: TGTGCCAGCAGTGTATTGGTGGGGGGGCTGCGTGGCTACACCTTC.

DNA for the CDR3: TGTGCCAGTAGTCTAGGTACAGGGAAGGACTATGGCTACACCTTC. Its protein product is CASSLGTGKDYGYTF. The chain is built from TRBV19 and TRBJ1-2, with a tentative D call TRBD1 (6 bases). This CDR3 comprises 15 residues. CDR1 is LNHDA, CDR2 SQIVND, per germline (reference sequence). With 5 bases removed from V and 3 bases from J, the gap between germline ends came to 16 bases.

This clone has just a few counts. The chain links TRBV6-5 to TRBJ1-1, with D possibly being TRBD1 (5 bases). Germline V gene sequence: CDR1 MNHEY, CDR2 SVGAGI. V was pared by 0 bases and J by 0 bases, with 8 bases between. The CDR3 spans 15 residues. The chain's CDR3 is CASSYSTVLNTEAFF. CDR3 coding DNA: TGTGCCAGCAGTTACTCGACAGTCTTGAACACTGAAGCTTTCTTT.

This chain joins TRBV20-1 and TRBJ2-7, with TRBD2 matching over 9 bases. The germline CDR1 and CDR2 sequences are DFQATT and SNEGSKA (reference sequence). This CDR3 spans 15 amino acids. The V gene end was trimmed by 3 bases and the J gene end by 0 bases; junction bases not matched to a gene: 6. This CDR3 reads CSASSSGASSYEQYF. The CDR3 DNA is TGCAGTGCTAGTTCTAGCGGGGCCTCCTCCTACGAGCAGTACTTC.

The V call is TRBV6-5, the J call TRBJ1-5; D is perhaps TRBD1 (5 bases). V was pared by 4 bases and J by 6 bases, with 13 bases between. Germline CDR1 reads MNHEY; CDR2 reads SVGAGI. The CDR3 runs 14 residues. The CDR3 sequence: CASSFSQGSQPQHF. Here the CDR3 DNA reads TGTGCCAGCAGTTTCAGTCAGGGTTCTCAGCCCCAGCATTTT.

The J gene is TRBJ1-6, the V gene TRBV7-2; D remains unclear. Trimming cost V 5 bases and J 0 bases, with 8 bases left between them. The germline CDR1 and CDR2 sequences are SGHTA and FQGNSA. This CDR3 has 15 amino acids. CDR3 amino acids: CASSIKGSYNSPLHF. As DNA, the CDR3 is TGTGCCAGCAGCATAAAGGGCTCCTATAATTCACCCCTCCACTTT.

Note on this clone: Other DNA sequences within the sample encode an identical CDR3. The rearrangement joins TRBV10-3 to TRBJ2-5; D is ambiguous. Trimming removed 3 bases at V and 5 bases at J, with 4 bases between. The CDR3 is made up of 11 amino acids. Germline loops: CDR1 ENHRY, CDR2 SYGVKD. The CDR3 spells CAISERETQYF. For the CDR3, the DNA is TGTGCCATCAGTGAAAGGGAGACCCAGTACTTC.

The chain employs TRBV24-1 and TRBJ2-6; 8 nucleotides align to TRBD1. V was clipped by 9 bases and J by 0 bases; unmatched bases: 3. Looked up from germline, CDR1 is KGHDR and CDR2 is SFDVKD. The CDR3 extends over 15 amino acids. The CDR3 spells CATGTGSSGANVLTF. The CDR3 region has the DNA TGTGCCACCGGGACAGGCTCCTCTGGGGCCAACGTCCTGACTTTC.

The CDR3 loop is CASSSGQISGNTIYF. The CDR3 DNA sequence: TGTGCCAGCAGCTCAGGACAGATCTCTGGAAACACCATATATTTT. The chain combines TRBV7-8 with TRBJ1-3, with a weak D call TRBD1 (6 bases). The V end was cut by 4 bases, the J end by 0 bases, with 10 bases between. CDR1 and CDR2 (germline): SGHVS, FQNEAQ. The CDR3 is 15 residues long. Based on the CDR3 plus reference TRBV7-8 and TRBJ1-3, the full variable domain is GAGVSQSPRYKVAKRGQDVALRCDPISGHVSLFWYQQALGQGPEFLTYFQNEAQLDKSGLPSDRFFAERPEGSVSTLKIQRTQQEDSAVYLCASSSGQISGNTIYFGEGSWLTVV.

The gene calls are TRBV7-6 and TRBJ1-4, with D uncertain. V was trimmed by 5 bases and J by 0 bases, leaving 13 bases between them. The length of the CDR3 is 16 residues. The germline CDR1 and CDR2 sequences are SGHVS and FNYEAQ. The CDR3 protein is CASSPNAGTTNEKLFF. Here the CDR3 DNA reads TGTGCCAGCAGCCCTAACGCAGGAACAACTAATGAAAAACTGTTTTTT. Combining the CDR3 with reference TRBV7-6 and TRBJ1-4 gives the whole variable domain GAGVSQSPRYKVTKRGQDVALRCDPISGHVSLYWYRQALGQGPEFLTYFNYEAQQDKSGLPNDRFSAERPEGSISTLTIQRTEQRDSAMYRCASSPNAGTTNEKLFFGSGTQLSVL.

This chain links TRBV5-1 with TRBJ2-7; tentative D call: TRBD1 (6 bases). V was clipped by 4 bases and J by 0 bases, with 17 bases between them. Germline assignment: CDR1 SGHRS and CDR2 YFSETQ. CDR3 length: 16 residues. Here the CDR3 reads CASSPIPGDSSYEQYV. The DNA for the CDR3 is TGCGCCAGCAGCCCGATACCAGGGGATAGCTCCTACGAGCAGTACGTC.

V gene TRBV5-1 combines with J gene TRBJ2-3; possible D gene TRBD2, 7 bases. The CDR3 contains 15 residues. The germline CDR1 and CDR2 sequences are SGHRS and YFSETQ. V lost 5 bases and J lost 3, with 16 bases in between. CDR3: CASSVGGPGTDTQYF. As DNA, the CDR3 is TGCGCCAGCAGTGTCGGGGGGCCGGGGACAGATACGCAGTATTTT.

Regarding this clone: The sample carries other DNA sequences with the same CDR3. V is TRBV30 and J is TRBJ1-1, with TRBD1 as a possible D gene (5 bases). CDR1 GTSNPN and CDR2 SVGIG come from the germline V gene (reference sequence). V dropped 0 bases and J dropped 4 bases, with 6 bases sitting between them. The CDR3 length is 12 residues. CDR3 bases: TGTGCCTGGAGTGTGGGGGGCACTGAAGCTTTCTTT. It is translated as CAWSVGGTEAFF.

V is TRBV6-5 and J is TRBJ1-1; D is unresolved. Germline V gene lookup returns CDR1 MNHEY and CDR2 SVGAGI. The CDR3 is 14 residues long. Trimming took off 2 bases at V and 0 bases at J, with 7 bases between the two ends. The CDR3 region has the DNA TGTGCCAGCAGTTACGGGGTGGTGAACACTGAAGCTTTCTTT. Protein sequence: CASSYGVVNTEAFF.

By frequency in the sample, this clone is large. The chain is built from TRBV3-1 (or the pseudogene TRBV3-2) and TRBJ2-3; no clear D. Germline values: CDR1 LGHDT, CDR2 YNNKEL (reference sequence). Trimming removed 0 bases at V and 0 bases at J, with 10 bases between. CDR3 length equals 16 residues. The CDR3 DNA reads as TGTGCCAGCAGCCAAGAATTTGGCAGTAGCACAGATACGCAGTATTTT. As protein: CASSQEFGSSTDTQYF.